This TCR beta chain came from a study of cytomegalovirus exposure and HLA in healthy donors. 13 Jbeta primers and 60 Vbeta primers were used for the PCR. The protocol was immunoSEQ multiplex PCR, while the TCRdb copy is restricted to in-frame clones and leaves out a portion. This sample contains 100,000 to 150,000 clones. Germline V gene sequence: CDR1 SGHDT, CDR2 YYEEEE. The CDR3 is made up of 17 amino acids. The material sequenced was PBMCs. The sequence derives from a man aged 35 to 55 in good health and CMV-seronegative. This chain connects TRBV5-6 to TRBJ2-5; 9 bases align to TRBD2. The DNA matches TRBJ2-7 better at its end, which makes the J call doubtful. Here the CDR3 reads CASSLATSGPRGDEQYF. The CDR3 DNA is TGTGCCAGCAGCTTGGCCACTAGCGGGCCCCGGGGGGACGAGCAGTACTTC.